This TCR beta chain came from a study of cytomegalovirus exposure and HLA in healthy donors. Study-wide results and limits: A later analysis reportedly found that, within productive TCRs, an Asian-associated ancestry cluster had fewer N-insertions than the mean observed across the roughly 700 donors.

Note on this clone: The target antigen is unknown.

The CDR3 contains 16 residues. Germline-derived CDR1 and CDR2 are WNHNN and SYGVQD (reference sequence). Losses at the gene ends were 0 bases for V and 6 bases for J; bases not matched to a gene: 8. The PCR ran on 60 Vbeta and 13 Jbeta primers. Only in-frame clones appear in the TCRdb table, and some are missing; sequencing was by immunoSEQ multiplex PCR. The sample holds approximately 100,000 clones, under 80% seen once. The receptor's source is a woman in her late teens or twenties in good health and CMV-seropositive. Sequencing used PBMCs. The rearrangement links TRBV10-1 to TRBJ2-3, with 8 bases matching TRBD2. The CDR3 region has the DNA TGCGCCAGCAGTGAGTCGTCCGGGGGGGCACCTGATACGCAGTATTTT. Amino acids: CASSESSGGAPDTQYF.